The entry that follows covers one TCR beta chain sequence. Losses at the gene ends were 1 base for V and 8 bases for J; bases not matched to a gene: 5. Germline CDR1 reads LGHNA; CDR2 reads YNFKEQ. The length of the CDR3 is 14 residues. This record comes from a study of shared clonotypes between healthy human individuals. Splitting the CD4+ cells yielded a CD45RA+ naive subset and a CD45RA-negative memory subset. TCRdb keeps only in-frame clones here, not all; method: immunoSEQ multiplex PCR. Here the sample spans about 1,500,000 clones, about 96% being singletons. This receptor was taken from a man younger than 40 in good health. The specimen was naive CD4+ T cells sorted from blood. This sample's subset: CD45RA+ positively selected. V is TRBV4-2 and J is TRBJ2-1; 7 bases are shared with TRBD1. The DNA for the CDR3 is TGTGCCAGCAGCCAAGCCCAGGGGGTCGATGAGCAGTTCTTC. Amino acid sequence: CASSQAQGVDEQFF.